This TCR beta chain was profiled in a study of Ad26.COV2.S vaccination and SARS-CoV-2 variants. Study information: Recipients of Ad26.COV2.S got it intramuscularly, once or twice 56 days apart.

The CDR3 sequence is 11 residues long. Germline-derived CDR1 and CDR2 are WSHSY and SAAADI. The V and J ends lost 9 bases and 1 base respectively, with 4 bases between them. Assay used: immunoSEQ multiplex PCR; TCRdb lists only in-frame clones, some missing. This sample has hundreds of thousands of clones, with 80% to 90% found just once. Treatment here: 19 received Ad26.COV2.S at low or high dose, single or two shots; about 5 received placebo; per-sample allocation not given. Material that was analyzed had been drawn on day 63 after the first vaccine or placebo injection. The specimen comprised peripheral blood, sampled in a trial of Ad26.COV2.S vaccine versus placebo. The chain links TRBV10-2 to TRBJ1-3; D not certain. The origin of this receptor is a person aged 18-65 years who received the Ad26.COV2.S COVID-19 vaccine or a placebo. CDR3 amino acids: CASSSGNTIYF. In DNA form, the CDR3 reads TGCGCCAGTTCTTCTGGAAACACCATATATTTT.